This TCR beta chain emerged from a study of shared clonotypes between healthy human individuals (dated by TCRdb to between 2020 and 2021). In terms of the full investigation: The cohort included three men and a couple of women between 18 and 49 years of age. Each donor's leukapheresis produced roughly between about 0.85 and 10 billion PBMCs. For each donor, CD4 naive and CD4 memory were each run on three plates, CD8 naive on two plates, and CD8 memory on one plate. The study deeply sequenced blood TCR repertoires of about 5 healthy adults to estimate repertoire size and the extent of clonotype sharing between individuals. To increase sequencing depth and limit assay-specific biases, different laboratories used diverse techniques to prepare libraries and sequence TCR repertoires.

A note on this clone: Its specific antigen is unknown. Per-nucleotide qualities are absent, and no much larger clonotype sits a single base away.

Using the deep immunoSEQ assay, TCR CDR3 regions were amplified from genomic DNA by multiplex PCR. Extracted genomic DNA from each cell subset was spread evenly across all wells of several immunoSEQ 96-well plates, with each plate serving as a replicate. For sorted subsets, 150 to 200 ng genomic DNA, equal to about 30,000 T cell genomes, was loaded into each replicate PCR. Purified libraries were quantified with a Qubit 3.0 fluorometer, sized on a Bioanalyzer 2100, and re-quantified with the KAPA Library Quantification kit. A separate single-read 150-cycle Illumina NextSeq 550 flow cell was used to sequence each immunoSEQ 96-well plate. Per the authors' processing: The immunoSEQ output contained only junctional sequences without quality scores, so filtering could not match that applied to full-length reads. Sequences were annotated with PyIR, a Python wrapper for IgBLAST v1.9, using IMGT germline references to assign V/J genes and CDR3. Reads were removed for weak V/J assignments (E-value above 1e-6), missing CDR3, stop codons, out-of-frame junctions, or ambiguous translated residues. V3J clonotypes were defined as sequences sharing an identical inferred V gene, J gene, and CDR3 amino acid sequence. Percentage overlap between repertoires was calculated by dividing the number of shared unique clonotypes by the size of the smaller repertoire. Repertoire richness was assessed with RTK rarefaction, the Chao1 estimator, and Recon v2.1 estimates of unobserved clonotypes. For all TCRbeta clonotypes obtained by the gDNA method from a few donors, generation probabilities were computed with OLGA. Imported from immuneACCESS, the table was reduced by TCRdb to in-frame sequences with V and J called. These copies leave out some clones; in studies compared against another copy, an unresolved V gene accounts for under half, and the cause of the remainder is not known. Clone size and V and J calls were adopted from that table, with D and trimming inferred from the DNA. In this sample the table shows nearly 2 million clones, approximately 95% of which occur a single time. The ten largest clones take up more than 0.95% of the sample.

CD8 naive samples consisted of CD45RO-negative cells that were positively selected for CCR7, yielding a CD45RA+CCR7+ population without TemRA cells. Healthy HIV-negative adults with no recently reported acute infections or vaccinations were included as donors. All donors were Caucasian adults living in Nashville, Tennessee, USA. Blood was collected by leukapheresis, and PBMCs were isolated by Ficoll-Histopaque density gradient centrifugation and then cryopreserved in liquid nitrogen vapor phase. Purity and quantity of every magnetically sorted T cell population were checked by analytical flow cytometry. Each sorted fraction had its genomic DNA isolated and then quantified by UV absorbance on a Nanodrop 2000c. Here is what the overall study found, with its caveats: Pairwise subsampling indicated that sequencing depth was expected to affect the degree of clonotype sharing among donors. Sharing across a few donors was observed for roughly 5% of naive CD4, 3% to 3.5% of naive CD8, roughly 2.3% of memory CD4, and 0.4% of memory CD8 clonotypes. Naive subsets generally had larger estimated clonotype richness than memory subsets. Incomplete sequencing was indicated by rarefaction of sorted-subset datasets, despite the large sequencing depth. Higher generation probabilities were observed for clonotypes shared by all four sorted-subset donors than for non-shared clonotypes. Because the study included only a small number of donors, the genetic and exposure-history diversity represented was limited. Only blood was sampled, and tissue TCR repertoires likely differ from those in blood.

Sequenced material: naive CD8+ T cells sorted from blood. This sample's cell subset or site label indicates: CD45RA+CCR7+. The source is a man younger than 35 in good health.

CDR3 reads: CASSQVGGKGPLHF. The nucleotides are TGCGCCAGCAGCCAAGTAGGGGGGAAGGGACCCCTCCACTTT. The sequence joins TRBV4-1 to TRBJ1-6, and TRBD1 may be the D gene, going by 6 matching bases. Spanning cysteine to phenylalanine, the CDR3 consists of 14 amino acids. The retained sequence is limited to the CDR3, 42 bases, with the frame set at the first base. The CDR1 and CDR2 encoded by the germline V gene are MGHRA and YSYEKL. V loses 1 base, J loses 12 bases, and the germline ends lie 13 bases apart.